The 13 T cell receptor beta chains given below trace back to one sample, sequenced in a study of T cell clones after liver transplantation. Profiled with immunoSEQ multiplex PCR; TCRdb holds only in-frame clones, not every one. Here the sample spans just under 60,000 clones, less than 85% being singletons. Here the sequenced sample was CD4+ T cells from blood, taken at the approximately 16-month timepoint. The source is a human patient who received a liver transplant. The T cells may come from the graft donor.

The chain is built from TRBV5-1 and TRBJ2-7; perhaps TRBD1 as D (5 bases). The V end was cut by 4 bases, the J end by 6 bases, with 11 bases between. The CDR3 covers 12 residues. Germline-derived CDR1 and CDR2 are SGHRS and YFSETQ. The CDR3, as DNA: TGCGCCAGCAGCGGGGCCTCCACCGAGCAGTACTTC. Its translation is CASSGASTEQYF. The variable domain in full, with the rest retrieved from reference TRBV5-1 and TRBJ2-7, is KAGVTQTPRYLIKTRGQQVTLSCSPISGHRSVSWYQQTPGQGLQFLFEYFSETQRNKGNFPGRFSGRQFSNSRSEMNVSTLELGDSALYLCASSGASTEQYFGPGTRLTVT.

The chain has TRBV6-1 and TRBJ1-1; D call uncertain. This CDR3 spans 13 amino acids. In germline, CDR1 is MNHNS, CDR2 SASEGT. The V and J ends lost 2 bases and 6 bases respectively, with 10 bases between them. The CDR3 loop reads CASSESRVAEAFF. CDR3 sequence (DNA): TGTGCCAGCAGTGAATCGAGAGTTGCTGAAGCTTTCTTT.

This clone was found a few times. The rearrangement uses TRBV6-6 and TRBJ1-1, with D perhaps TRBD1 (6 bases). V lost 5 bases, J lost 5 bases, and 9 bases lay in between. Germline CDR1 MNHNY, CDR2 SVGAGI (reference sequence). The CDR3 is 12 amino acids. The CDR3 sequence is CASSAGETEAFF. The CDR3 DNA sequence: TGTGCCAGCAGTGCAGGGGAAACTGAAGCTTTCTTT.

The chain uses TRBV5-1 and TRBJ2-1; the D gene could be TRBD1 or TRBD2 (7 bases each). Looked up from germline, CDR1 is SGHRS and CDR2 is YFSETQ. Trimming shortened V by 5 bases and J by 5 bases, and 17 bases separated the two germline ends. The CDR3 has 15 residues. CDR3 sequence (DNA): TGCGCCAGCAGATACAGGGGAGGGAGCGACAATGAGCAGTTCTTC. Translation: CASRYRGGSDNEQFF. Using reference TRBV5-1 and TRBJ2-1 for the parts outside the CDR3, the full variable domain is KAGVTQTPRYLIKTRGQQVTLSCSPISGHRSVSWYQQTPGQGLQFLFEYFSETQRNKGNFPGRFSGRQFSNSRSEMNVSTLELGDSALYLCASRYRGGSDNEQFFGPGTRLTVL.

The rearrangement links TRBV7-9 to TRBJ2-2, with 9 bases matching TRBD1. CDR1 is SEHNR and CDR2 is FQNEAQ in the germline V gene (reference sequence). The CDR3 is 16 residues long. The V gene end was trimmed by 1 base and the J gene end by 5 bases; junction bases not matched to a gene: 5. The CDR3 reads CASSLVGQGDTGELFF. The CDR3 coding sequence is TGTGCCAGCAGCTTAGTGGGACAGGGAGATACCGGGGAGCTGTTTTTT.

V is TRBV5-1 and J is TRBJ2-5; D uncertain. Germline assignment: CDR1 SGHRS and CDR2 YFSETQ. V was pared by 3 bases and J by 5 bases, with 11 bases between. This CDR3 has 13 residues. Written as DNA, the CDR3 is TGCGCCAGCAGCTCAGAAGTCGCGGAGACCCAGTACTTC. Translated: CASSSEVAETQYF.

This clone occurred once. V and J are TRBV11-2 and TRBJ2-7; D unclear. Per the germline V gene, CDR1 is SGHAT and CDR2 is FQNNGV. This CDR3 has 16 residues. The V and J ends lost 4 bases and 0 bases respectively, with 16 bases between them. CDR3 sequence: CASSSGNLLLSYEQYF. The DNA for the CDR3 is TGTGCCAGCAGCTCCGGTAACCTCCTTCTCTCCTACGAGCAGTACTTC.

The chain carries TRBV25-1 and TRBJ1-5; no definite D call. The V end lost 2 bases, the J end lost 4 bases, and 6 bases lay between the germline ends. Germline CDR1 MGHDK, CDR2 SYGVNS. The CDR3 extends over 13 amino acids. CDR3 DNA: TGTGCCAGCAGTGAACAAGATAATCAGCCCCAGCATTTT. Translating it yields CASSEQDNQPQHF.

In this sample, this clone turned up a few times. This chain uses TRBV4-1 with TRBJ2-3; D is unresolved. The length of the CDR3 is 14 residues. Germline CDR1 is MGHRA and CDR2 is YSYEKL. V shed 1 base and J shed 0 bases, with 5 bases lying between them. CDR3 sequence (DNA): TGCGCCAGCAGCCAAGGCCACAGCACAGATACGCAGTATTTT. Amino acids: CASSQGHSTDTQYF.

CDR3 residues: CASSLEAGPSEAFF. CDR3 coding DNA: TGCGCCAGCAGCTTGGAGGCAGGGCCTTCTGAAGCTTTCTTT. The chain recombines TRBV5-1 with TRBJ1-1; D is perhaps TRBD1 (5 bases). Between the trimmed V and J ends, which lost 0 bases and 6 bases, there was a span of 12 bases. This CDR3 contains 14 residues. From germline, CDR1 is SGHRS and CDR2 YFSETQ. The variable domain in full, with the rest retrieved from reference TRBV5-1 and TRBJ1-1, is KAGVTQTPRYLIKTRGQQVTLSCSPISGHRSVSWYQQTPGQGLQFLFEYFSETQRNKGNFPGRFSGRQFSNSRSEMNVSTLELGDSALYLCASSLEAGPSEAFFGQGTRLTVV.

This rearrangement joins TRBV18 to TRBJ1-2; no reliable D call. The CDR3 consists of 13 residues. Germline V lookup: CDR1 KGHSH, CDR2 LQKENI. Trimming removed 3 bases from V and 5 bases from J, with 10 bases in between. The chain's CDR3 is CASSPAHEYGYTF. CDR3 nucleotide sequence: TGTGCCAGCTCACCGGCACATGAGTATGGCTACACCTTC.

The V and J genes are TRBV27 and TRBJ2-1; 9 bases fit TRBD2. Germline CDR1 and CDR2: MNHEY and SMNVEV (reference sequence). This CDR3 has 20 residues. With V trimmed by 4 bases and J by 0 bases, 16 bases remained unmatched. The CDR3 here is CASSSGGGLAESSSYNEQFF. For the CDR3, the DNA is TGTGCCAGCAGTTCCGGGGGGGGACTAGCTGAGTCGAGCTCCTACAATGAGCAGTTCTTC.

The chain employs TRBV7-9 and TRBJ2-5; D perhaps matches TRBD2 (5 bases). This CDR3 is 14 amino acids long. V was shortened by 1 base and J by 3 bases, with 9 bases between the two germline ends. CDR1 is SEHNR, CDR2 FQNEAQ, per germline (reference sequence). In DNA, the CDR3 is TGTGCCAGCAGCTTAGAATCCGGGAAAGAGACCCAGTACTTC. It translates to CASSLESGKETQYF.